This T cell receptor (beta chain) stems from a study of cytomegalovirus exposure and HLA in healthy donors. For this clone: Its matching antigen is unknown.

The PCR used 60 Vbeta and 13 Jbeta primers. Sequenced by immunoSEQ multiplex PCR; TCRdb stores in-frame clones only, minus some. The table shows approximately 150,000 clones, with approximately 79% occurring only once. Germline V lookup: CDR1 MNHEY, CDR2 SVGAGI. Trimming took 5 bases from V and 3 from J, leaving 7 bases between them. The CDR3 loop spans 12 amino acids. Overall study findings and caveats: Within a later analysis, the majority of CMV-associated TCR beta chains appeared HLA-restricted. Owing to their indistinguishability, certain V segments, notably TRBV6-2 and TRBV6-3, were excluded. An analysis was carried out at a later point. It showed that HLA-associated TCR beta chains were more clonally expanded than equally common non-associated chains. It was reported in a later analysis that an Asian-associated ancestry cluster showed fewer N-insertions than the roughly 660-donor mean.

The TCR comes from a male donor in good health and CMV-seronegative. Sequenced sample: PBMCs. V usage is TRBV6-5 and J usage is TRBJ1-1; a possible D gene is TRBD1 (6 bases). Written as DNA, the CDR3 is TGTGCCAGCAGTACAGGGTACACTGAAGCTTTCTTT. Translating it yields CASSTGYTEAFF.